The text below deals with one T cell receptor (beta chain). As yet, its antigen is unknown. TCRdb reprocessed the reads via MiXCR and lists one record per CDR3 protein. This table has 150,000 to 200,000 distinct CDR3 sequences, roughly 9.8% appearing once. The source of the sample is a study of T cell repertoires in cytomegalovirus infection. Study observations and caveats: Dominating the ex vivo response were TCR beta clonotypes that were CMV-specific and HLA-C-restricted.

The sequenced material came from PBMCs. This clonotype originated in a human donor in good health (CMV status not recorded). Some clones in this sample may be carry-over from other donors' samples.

CDR3 amino acids: CASSGEDTQYF. The CDR3 bases are TGTGCCAGCAGTGGGGAGGATACGCAGTATTTT. The gene calls are TRBV6-1 and TRBJ2-3; maybe TRBD2 (5 bases). The CDR3 has 11 amino acids. V lost 4 bases and J lost 6, with 5 bases in between. CDR1 is MNHNS and CDR2 is SASEGT in the germline V gene.